Listed here is a single TCR beta chain. Original methodology: From reference gene primer amplification, estimates of nucleated cell counts were derived. Repertoires were generated with immunoSEQ multiplex PCR, while TCRdb's copy carries only in-frame clones and drops some. V and J calls and clone size are copied from that table; D and trimming were computed from the DNA. The profile covers over 25,000 clones, with approximately 84% appearing a single time and approximately 9.4% taken by the ten largest. This record comes from a study of blood T cell repertoires in COVID-19. Study-level background: Spain, Italy and the United States supplied samples that represented acute and convalescent COVID-19. PBMCs, B-cell-depleted T cells, or T cells were the source of the cDNA or gDNA that made up the material.

The CDR3 length is 15 residues. The V gene end was trimmed by 3 bases and the J gene end by 5 bases; junction bases not matched to a gene: 6. Germline V gene data show CDR1 as LNHDA and CDR2 as SQIVND (reference sequence). The chain recombines TRBV19 with TRBJ2-1, with 8 bases aligning to TRBD2. The receptor was isolated from a man older than 75 with active COVID-19. Sequencing used peripheral blood. The CDR3 loop reads CASSIGGGRDNEQFF. As DNA, the CDR3 is TGTGCCAGTAGTATTGGCGGGGGGCGTGACAATGAGCAGTTCTTC.